The 29 T cell receptor beta chains reported below all come from one sample, sequenced in a study of blood T cell repertoires in COVID-19. Here immunoSEQ multiplex PCR was the method, and the copy in TCRdb shows in-frame clones only, minus some. Among 250,000 to 400,000 clones listed, around 89% were seen once. Sequencing input: peripheral blood. The origin of the receptors is a woman in her twenties or thirties with COVID-19, enrolled during active disease.

The sample holds a few counts of this clone. The rearrangement links TRBV5-6 to TRBJ1-3; maybe TRBD1 (5 bases). The CDR3 covers 14 residues. Germline CDR1 and CDR2: SGHDT and YYEEEE. The V and J ends lost 0 bases and 6 bases respectively, with 10 bases between them. Here the CDR3 DNA reads TGTGCCAGCAGCTTGGCAGGGATCGTAAACACCATATATTTT. Translated: CASSLAGIVNTIYF. Combining the CDR3 with reference TRBV5-6 and TRBJ1-3 gives the whole variable domain DAGVTQSPTHLIKTRGQQVTLRCSPKSGHDTVSWYQQALGQGPQFIFQYYEEEERQRGNFPDRFSGHQFPNYSSELNVNALLLGDSALYLCASSLAGIVNTIYFGEGSWLTVV.

This clone is a singleton in its sample. The chain employs TRBV5-1 and TRBJ1-1; 7 nucleotides match TRBD1. Germline trimming cut 2 bases from V and 4 bases from J; bases unmatched to any gene: 14. This CDR3 spans 17 amino acids. In germline, CDR1 is SGHRS, CDR2 YFSETQ. CDR3 sequence (DNA): TGCGCCAGCAGCTTCGGGACAGTGACAGTGGGGGGCACTGAAGCTTTCTTT. Protein sequence: CASSFGTVTVGGTEAFF.

This clone was picked up a small number of times. The chain uses TRBV6-5 and TRBJ2-1, with 7 bases matching TRBD2. Germline assignment: CDR1 MNHEY and CDR2 SVGAGI. The V segment lost 2 bases and the J segment 7 bases; nucleotides outside the gene matches: 2. CDR3 length: 13 residues. As DNA, the CDR3 is TGTGCCAGCAGTTACGGGGAGGGAAATGAGCAGTTCTTC. It translates to CASSYGEGNEQFF.

V gene TRBV10-3 combines with J gene TRBJ1-2; D is ambiguous. This CDR3 contains 15 residues. Per the germline V gene, CDR1 is ENHRY and CDR2 is SYGVKD. Trimming took off 4 bases at V and 6 bases at J, with 18 bases between the two ends. The CDR3 region has the DNA TGTGCCATCAGTGTTTACAGCATGCGGGAGGATGGCTACACCTTC. This translates into CAISVYSMREDGYTF.

DNA for the CDR3: TGCGCCAGCAGCCCTCCCGGGGAGTACTATGGCTACACCTTC. It codes for CASSPPGEYYGYTF. The chain employs TRBV5-1 and TRBJ1-2, with D unresolved. The CDR3 spans 14 residues. In germline, CDR1 is SGHRS, CDR2 YFSETQ. V lost 4 bases and J lost 3, with 13 bases in between.

The CDR3 spells CASEGGGYTF. The CDR3 DNA reads TGTGCCAGCGAAGGGGGAGGCTACACCTTC. The chain combines TRBV2 with TRBJ1-2, with D possibly being TRBD1 (6 bases). CDR3 length: 10 residues. The germline gives CDR1 SNHLY, CDR2 FYNNEI. V was pared by 8 bases and J by 8 bases, with 9 bases between.

V is TRBV3-1 (or the pseudogene TRBV3-2) and J is TRBJ2-3, with 15 nucleotides matching TRBD2. Germline values: CDR1 LGHDT, CDR2 YNNKEL (reference sequence). V was clipped by 8 bases and J by 0 bases; unmatched bases: 3. This CDR3 is built from 16 residues. This CDR3 reads CASWTSGGASTDTQYF. CDR3 in DNA: TGTGCCAGCTGGACTAGCGGGGGGGCCAGCACAGATACGCAGTATTTT.

For the CDR3, the DNA is TGTGCCAGCAGCTTTAAGACTTCCTTGGCTGAAGCTTTCTTT. Its translation is CASSFKTSLAEAFF. The chain combines TRBV5-6 with TRBJ1-1; unclear D gene. The germline CDR1 and CDR2 sequences are SGHDT and YYEEEE. Trimming shortened V by 2 bases and J by 6 bases, and 14 bases separated the two germline ends. The CDR3 has 14 residues.

The chain recombines TRBV19 with TRBJ1-1, with 8 positions matching TRBD1. Germline lookup yields CDR1 LNHDA and CDR2 SQIVND (reference sequence). The V gene end was trimmed by 7 bases and the J gene end by 1 base; junction bases not matched to a gene: 11. The CDR3 length is 16 residues. This chain's CDR3 is CASTGQGAIGNTEAFF. DNA for the CDR3: TGTGCCAGTACTGGTCAGGGGGCGATTGGGAACACTGAAGCTTTCTTT.

This sequence joins TRBV4-1 and TRBJ2-1; D ambiguous. The CDR3 loop spans 11 amino acids. V was shortened by 4 bases and J by 9 bases, with 7 bases between the two germline ends. Germline V gene data show CDR1 as MGHRA and CDR2 as YSYEKL. The CDR3 DNA follows: TGCGCCAGCAGCCTATCCGGTGAGCAGTTCTTC. Translated, it gives CASSLSGEQFF.

The V call is TRBV24-1, the J call TRBJ2-1, with D perhaps TRBD1 (6 bases). Germline V CDR1 and CDR2: KGHDR, SFDVKD. Trimming cost V 0 bases and J 4 bases, with 15 bases left between them. The CDR3 contains 17 residues. The CDR3 region has the DNA TGTGCCACCAGTGATTTGCACAGGGAAGGTGCTTACAATGAGCAGTTCTTC. Encoded protein: CATSDLHREGAYNEQFF.

This clone was observed a single time. The CDR3 coding sequence is TGTGCCAGCAGCTTGGGGACAGGGGGCATTGGAAACACCATATATTTT. Translated, it gives CASSLGTGGIGNTIYF. The rearrangement uses TRBV7-8 and TRBJ1-3; 12 bases match TRBD1. The germline V gene encodes CDR1 SGHVS and CDR2 FQNEAQ. V was clipped by 3 bases and J by 3 bases; unmatched bases: 3. The CDR3 spans 16 residues.

This clone showed up just a few times. The V and J genes are TRBV5-5 and TRBJ1-4; TRBD1 is a possible D gene (6 bases). This CDR3 contains 18 residues. Germline assignment: CDR1 SGHKS and CDR2 YYEKEE (reference sequence). Trimming pared 1 base from V and 0 bases from J, leaving 16 bases between. CDR3 region: CASSLTGTFVATNEKLFF. CDR3 coding DNA: TGTGCCAGCAGCTTGACCGGGACATTCGTTGCAACTAATGAAAAACTGTTTTTT.

The chain uses TRBV7-2 and TRBJ1-4; 9 bases are a match to TRBD1. CDR1 and CDR2 (germline): SGHTA, FQGNSA. This CDR3 comprises 15 residues. With V trimmed by 6 bases and J by 6 bases, 8 bases remained unmatched. CDR3 DNA: TGTGCCAGCAGTTCCCCGGGACAGGGTCATGAAAAACTGTTTTTT. This sequence encodes CASSSPGQGHEKLFF.

The gene calls are TRBV2 and TRBJ2-3; 9 bases agree with TRBD2. This CDR3 has 16 amino acids. Germline loops: CDR1 SNHLY, CDR2 FYNNEI. J lost 4 bases, V lost 7 bases, and 12 bases had no gene match. In nucleotides, the CDR3 is TGTGCCAGCACTTTCGGCGGGGGGGGACGTGCAGATACGCAGTATTTT. Translation gives CASTFGGGGRADTQYF.

The chain combines TRBV5-4 with TRBJ1-1; possible D gene TRBD1, 5 bases. The germline CDR1 and CDR2 sequences are SGHNT and YYREEE (reference sequence). This CDR3 comprises 14 residues. Deletions cut 4 bases from V and 0 bases from J, with 10 bases between. The CDR3 is CASSAQGLNTEAFF. The DNA of the CDR3 is TGTGCCAGCAGCGCGCAGGGCCTGAACACTGAAGCTTTCTTT.

This clone appeared a single time. The chain has TRBV4-1 and TRBJ1-5, with 10 bases identical to TRBD1. This CDR3 spans 15 amino acids. CDR1 and CDR2 (germline): MGHRA, YSYEKL. Trimming cost V 1 base and J 7 bases; bases outside gene matches: 4. CDR3 nucleotide sequence: TGCGCCAGCAGCCAAGCTGAGGACAGGGGGCAGCCCCAGCATTTT. This gives the protein CASSQAEDRGQPQHF.

This sequence joins TRBV7-2 and TRBJ1-6, with D maybe TRBD1 (6 bases). Germline lookup yields CDR1 SGHTA and CDR2 FQGNSA. The CDR3 totals 15 residues. Trimming pared 7 bases from V and 7 bases from J, leaving 17 bases between. CDR3 region: CASTRTTGINSPLHF. Here the CDR3 DNA reads TGTGCCAGCACCCGGACCACAGGGATCAATTCACCCCTCCACTTT.

The chain joins TRBV3-1 (or the pseudogene TRBV3-2) to TRBJ2-7; D is undetermined. This CDR3 spans 18 amino acids. Trimming took 1 base from V and 2 from J, leaving 21 bases between them. CDR1 is LGHDT and CDR2 is YNNKEL in the germline V gene (reference sequence). This CDR3 is CASSQGSRRRRRPYEQYF. The CDR3 region has the DNA TGTGCCAGCAGCCAAGGGTCCCGGAGACGGCGACGTCCCTACGAGCAGTACTTC.

V and J are TRBV2 and TRBJ2-7; D may be TRBD1 (6 bases). CDR1 and CDR2 from the germline V gene are SNHLY and FYNNEI. The CDR3 length is 12 residues. The V end lost 8 bases, the J end lost 0 bases, and 8 bases lay between the germline ends. This CDR3 is CASQGTSYEQYF. The CDR3 coding sequence is TGTGCCAGCCAGGGGACCTCCTACGAGCAGTACTTC.

J is TRBJ1-1 and V is TRBV5-5; D call uncertain. V was cut by 0 bases and J by 3 bases, with 6 bases left in between. Looked up from germline, CDR1 is SGHKS and CDR2 is YYEKEE (reference sequence). CDR3 size: 13 residues. CDR3 nucleotide sequence: TGTGCCAGCAGCTTGGTTCGGGACACTGAAGCTTTCTTT. It codes for CASSLVRDTEAFF. The full variable domain, in which reference TRBV5-5 and TRBJ1-1 provide the parts outside the CDR3, is DAGVTQSPTHLIKTRGQQVTLRCSPISGHKSVSWYQQVLGQGPQFIFQYYEKEERGRGNFPDRFSARQFPNYSSELNVNALLLGDSALYLCASSLVRDTEAFFGQGTRLTVV.

This chain links TRBV11-3 with TRBJ1-1; D might be TRBD1 (6 bases). CDR1 SGHNT and CDR2 YENEEA come from the germline V gene. The V and J ends lost 9 bases and 6 bases respectively, with 17 bases between them. The CDR3 runs to 13 residues. CDR3 sequence: CASAPGVRAEAFF. CDR3 DNA: TGTGCCAGTGCCCCAGGGGTCAGGGCTGAAGCTTTCTTT. Using reference TRBV11-3 and TRBJ1-1 for the parts outside the CDR3, the full variable domain is EAGVVQSPRYKIIEKKQPVAFWCNPISGHNTLYWYLQNLGQGPELLIRYENEEAVDDSQLPKDRFSAERLKGVDSTLKIQPAELGDSAVYLCASAPGVRAEAFFGQGTRLTVV.

V and J are TRBV13 and TRBJ1-6; D possibly corresponds to TRBD1 (6 bases). CDR1 PRHDT and CDR2 FYEKMQ come from the germline V gene (reference sequence). There are 15 residues in the CDR3. V was pared by 5 bases and J by 10 bases, with 18 bases between. CDR3 amino acids: CASSPGGAQGSPLHF. The DNA for the CDR3 is TGTGCCAGCAGCCCTGGGGGGGCTCAGGGATCACCCCTCCACTTT.

The chain uses TRBV9 and TRBJ1-1, with D possibly matching TRBD1 (6 bases). V lost 3 bases, J lost 8 bases, and 11 bases lay in between. Germline CDR1 SGDLS, CDR2 YYNGEE. There are 12 residues in the CDR3. The CDR3 DNA follows: TGTGCCAGCAGCGCACAGGGTATCGAAGCTTTCTTT. Translating it yields CASSAQGIEAFF.

The chain combines TRBV4-2 with TRBJ2-3, with 8 bases lining up with TRBD2. Per germline, CDR1 LGHNA and CDR2 YNFKEQ. This CDR3 region has 16 residues. V shed 4 bases, J shed 1 base, and the junction held 7 bases outside the gene matches. CDR3: CASSLTLAGRTDTQYF. For the CDR3, the DNA is TGTGCCAGCAGCCTAACCTTAGCGGGGCGCACAGATACGCAGTATTTT.

This sequence joins TRBV18 and TRBJ2-5; 8 bases align to TRBD1. The CDR3 extends over 13 amino acids. Trimming at V came to 4 bases and at J to 5 bases, leaving 3 bases not matched to a gene. Germline V CDR1 and CDR2: KGHSH, LQKENI. In DNA form, the CDR3 reads TGTGCCAGCTCACTGGACAGGGTGGAGACCCAGTACTTC. Amino acid sequence: CASSLDRVETQYF.

The chain uses TRBV5-1 and TRBJ1-5, with D perhaps TRBD1 (5 bases). Germline V gene sequence: CDR1 SGHRS, CDR2 YFSETQ. Trimming pared 4 bases from V and 4 bases from J, leaving 12 bases between. The CDR3 is made up of 14 amino acids. CDR3 residues: CASSPAGGNQPQHF. DNA of the CDR3: TGCGCCAGCAGCCCGGCCGGGGGGAATCAGCCCCAGCATTTT. The complete variable domain, with remaining parts taken from reference TRBV5-1 and TRBJ1-5, reads KAGVTQTPRYLIKTRGQQVTLSCSPISGHRSVSWYQQTPGQGLQFLFEYFSETQRNKGNFPGRFSGRQFSNSRSEMNVSTLELGDSALYLCASSPAGGNQPQHFGDGTRLSIL.

The rearrangement uses TRBV13 and TRBJ1-1, with a tentative D call TRBD1 (5 bases). The CDR3 runs to 15 residues. Between the trimmed V and J ends, which lost 5 bases and 6 bases, there was a span of 19 bases. Germline CDR1 reads PRHDT; CDR2 reads FYEKMQ (reference sequence). CDR3 DNA sequence: TGTGCCAGCAGCCTCATGGGGGGGATTATTTCTGAAGCTTTCTTT. Protein: CASSLMGGIISEAFF.

The chain carries TRBV10-1 and TRBJ1-2, with 7 bases lining up with TRBD1. This CDR3 has 13 residues. Trimming took 10 bases from V and 2 from J; bases not matched to a gene: 7. Germline V gene data show CDR1 as WNHNN and CDR2 as SYGVQD (reference sequence). The CDR3: CATIRQGNYGYTF. The CDR3 region has the DNA TGCGCCACCATCCGACAGGGAAACTATGGCTACACCTTC.